Below are 23 T cell receptor beta chains sequenced from a single sample in a study of beta chain features in type 1 diabetes. The isolated RNA, all of it, was reverse transcribed, so expressed TCRB transcripts were what got sequenced. This table comes from immunoSEQ multiplex PCR, and its TCRdb copy is limited to in-frame clones, with some not included. This table holds about 220,000 clones, approximately 11% found once. Material for sequencing was central memory CD4+ T cells from blood. These receptor sequences come from a man younger than 35 in good health.

The V gene is TRBV28, the J gene TRBJ2-1; tentative D call: TRBD2 (6 bases). From germline, CDR1 is MDHEN and CDR2 SYDVKM. CDR3 length: 18 residues. The V end was cut by 2 bases, the J end by 0 bases, with 17 bases between. CDR3 amino acids: CASSLQGLGSLSYNEQFF. The DNA for the CDR3 is TGTGCCAGCAGTTTACAGGGACTCGGGAGTCTCTCCTACAATGAGCAGTTCTTC.

Only a few counts were recorded for this clone. The rearrangement uses TRBV29-1 and TRBJ1-5; D not certain. Per the germline V gene, CDR1 is SQVTM and CDR2 is ANQGSEA. The CDR3 is 14 residues long. Trimming shortened V by 6 bases and J by 4 bases, and 16 bases separated the two germline ends. The chain's CDR3 is CSVQLGTANQPQHF. The DNA for the CDR3 is TGCAGCGTCCAGCTGGGAACGGCAAATCAGCCCCAGCATTTT.

The rearrangement uses TRBV20-1 and TRBJ2-5, with unresolved D. This CDR3 region has 11 residues. V lost 1 base and J lost 11, with 11 bases in between. Per germline, CDR1 DFQATT and CDR2 SNEGSKA (reference sequence). CDR3 amino acids: CSARGSVQQYF. Written as DNA, the CDR3 is TGCAGTGCTAGAGGGTCCGTTCAACAGTACTTC.

The table lists this clone with a few counts. This sequence joins TRBV28 and TRBJ1-4; no clear D gene. Germline V CDR1 and CDR2: MDHEN, SYDVKM. CDR3 length equals 15 residues. With 3 bases removed from V and 2 bases from J, the gap between germline ends came to 10 bases. The CDR3 DNA follows: TGTGCCAGCAGTTTGTCCCCAACGACTAATGAAAAACTGTTTTTT. Residues: CASSLSPTTNEKLFF.

This rearrangement joins TRBV4-3 to TRBJ2-7; 10 nucleotides align to TRBD1. The CDR3 is 15 amino acids. Germline V CDR1 and CDR2: LGHNA, YSLEER. J lost 2 bases, V lost 3 bases, and 4 bases had no gene match. CDR3 in amino acids: CASSQLGQGAYEQYF. For the CDR3, the DNA is TGCGCCAGCAGCCAGCTAGGACAGGGGGCCTACGAGCAGTACTTC.

The J gene is TRBJ2-2, the V gene TRBV5-1; possibly TRBD1 for D (6 bases). Between the trimmed V and J ends, which lost 5 bases and 1 base, there was a span of 15 bases. Germline assignment: CDR1 SGHRS and CDR2 YFSETQ. The CDR3 sequence is 16 residues long. CDR3 coding DNA: TGCGCCAGCAGATATGGGACGGGACAGAACACCGGGGAGCTGTTTTTT. Residues: CASRYGTGQNTGELFF. The complete variable domain, with remaining parts taken from reference TRBV5-1 and TRBJ2-2, reads KAGVTQTPRYLIKTRGQQVTLSCSPISGHRSVSWYQQTPGQGLQFLFEYFSETQRNKGNFPGRFSGRQFSNSRSEMNVSTLELGDSALYLCASRYGTGQNTGELFFGEGSRLTVL.

This clone showed up many times. This chain connects TRBV7-2 to TRBJ2-4; 10 bases are a match to TRBD1. V dropped 5 bases and J dropped 4; count of bases not matched to a gene: 8. Per germline, CDR1 SGHTA and CDR2 FQGNSA. The CDR3 covers 16 residues. Here the CDR3 DNA reads TGTGCCAGCAGCCCCCCGGACAGGGGGTCGAAAAACATTCAGTACTTC. This translates into CASSPPDRGSKNIQYF.

The rearrangement uses TRBV11-3 and TRBJ2-1; the D is unclear. V lost 0 bases to trimming and J lost 6 bases, with 6 bases between them. The CDR3 is 13 amino acids. Looked up from germline, CDR1 is SGHNT and CDR2 is YENEEA. The CDR3 DNA follows: TGTGCCAGCAGCTTAGACCGGCGCAATGAGCAGTTCTTC. Translating gives CASSLDRRNEQFF.

This clone was observed a few times. The V gene is TRBV7-6, the J gene TRBJ2-1; 8 bases are shared with TRBD2. The CDR3 extends over 18 amino acids. V lost 5 bases, J lost 0 bases, and 12 bases stayed unmatched. Germline values: CDR1 SGHVS, CDR2 FNYEAQ. CDR3: CASSPGPILAASYNEQFF. Here the CDR3 DNA reads TGTGCCAGCAGCCCGGGGCCCATACTAGCGGCCTCCTACAATGAGCAGTTCTTC.

This chain uses TRBV28 with TRBJ2-5; tentatively, D is TRBD1 (6 bases). The V end lost 3 bases, the J end lost 5 bases, and 10 bases lay between the germline ends. This CDR3 spans 13 amino acids. Per the germline V gene, CDR1 is MDHEN and CDR2 is SYDVKM. As DNA, the CDR3 is TGTGCCAGCAGTTTCCAGGGGCTGGAGACCCAGTACTTC. Its translation is CASSFQGLETQYF.

This clone was counted a few times. A junction end diverges from the germline sequence, so it may reflect a read error. The genes are TRBV7-9 and TRBJ2-7, with D unclear. The germline V gene encodes CDR1 SEHNR and CDR2 FQNEAQ (reference sequence). The CDR3 sequence is 10 residues long. CDR3 coding DNA: TGTGCCAGCGGCTTTCCTGAGCAGTACTTC. Amino acids: CASGFPEQYF.

In this sample, this clone turned up many times. The chain uses TRBV29-1 and TRBJ2-1; 9 bases map to TRBD2. J lost 2 bases, V lost 7 bases, and 6 bases had no gene match. The germline gives CDR1 SQVTM, CDR2 ANQGSEA. The CDR3 is made up of 14 amino acids. The CDR3 sequence: CSGGTSQAYNEQFF. The CDR3 bases are TGCAGCGGGGGGACTAGCCAGGCCTACAATGAGCAGTTCTTC.

This clone was picked up a small number of times. The chain joins TRBV29-1 to TRBJ2-1, with TRBD2 matching over 9 bases. Germline assignment: CDR1 SQVTM and CDR2 ANQGSEA. V shed 2 bases and J 7 bases; nucleotides not matched to a gene: 9. This CDR3 has 15 residues. Written as DNA, the CDR3 is TGCAGCGTTGAACCCCAGTCTAGCGGGAAAAATGAGCAGTTCTTC. It codes for CSVEPQSSGKNEQFF.

Only a few counts were recorded for this clone. The chain recombines TRBV9 with TRBJ1-2; no definite D call. CDR1 and CDR2 from the germline V gene are SGDLS and YYNGEE. The germline V and J ends were trimmed by 4 bases and 6 bases, with 22 bases remaining between them. The CDR3 sequence is 16 residues long. DNA of the CDR3: TGTGCCAGCAGCTCGCGGACGGCCCAGGCTGTAAATGGCTACACCTTC. This translates into CASSSRTAQAVNGYTF. Supplemented by reference TRBV9 and TRBJ1-2, the full variable domain reads DSGVTQTPKHLITATGQRVTLRCSPRSGDLSVYWYQQSLDQGLQFLIQYYNGEERAKGNILERFSAQQFPDLHSELNLSSLELGDSALYFCASSSRTAQAVNGYTFGSGTRLTVV.

This clone was observed a few times. The J gene is TRBJ2-1, the V gene TRBV29-1; 13 nucleotides align to TRBD2. J lost 3 bases, V lost 7 bases, and 6 bases had no gene match. The CDR3 is 15 amino acids. Germline loops: CDR1 SQVTM, CDR2 ANQGSEA. CDR3 sequence reads: CSARLAGGNYNEQFF. The CDR3 nucleotides read TGCAGCGCCCGACTAGCGGGAGGTAACTACAATGAGCAGTTCTTC.

The chain joins TRBV4-3 to TRBJ2-1, with 9 bases lining up with TRBD2. The CDR3 loop spans 15 amino acids. Trimming cost V 3 bases and J 5 bases; bases outside gene matches: 5. The V gene's germline CDR1 is LGHNA and CDR2 YSLEER. The CDR3 sequence is CASSHSGTSNNEQFF. DNA for the CDR3: TGCGCCAGCAGCCACTCTGGGACTAGCAACAATGAGCAGTTCTTC.

The J gene is TRBJ2-2, the V gene TRBV29-1; the D gene is possibly TRBD1 (5 bases). With 7 bases removed from V and 0 bases from J, the gap between germline ends came to 9 bases. Germline values: CDR1 SQVTM, CDR2 ANQGSEA. The CDR3 is 13 residues long. The CDR3 nucleotides are TGCAGCGGTGGGGCTGCGAACACCGGGGAGCTGTTTTTT. Encoded protein: CSGGAANTGELFF.

V gene TRBV28 combines with J gene TRBJ1-1, with no clear D. CDR1 is MDHEN, CDR2 SYDVKM, per germline. The CDR3 contains 12 residues. V was pared by 5 bases and J by 6 bases, with 10 bases between. For the CDR3, the DNA is TGTGCCAGCAGTCGCACAGTCGCTGAAGCTTTCTTT. It translates to CASSRTVAEAFF.

The gene calls are TRBV30 and TRBJ2-3; 7 bases line up with TRBD2. This CDR3 region has 13 residues. Trimming at V came to 5 bases and at J to 8 bases, leaving 10 bases not matched to a gene. Germline loops: CDR1 GTSNPN, CDR2 SVGIG (reference sequence). The CDR3 protein is CAWGAGPPGTQYF. The CDR3 DNA is TGTGCCTGGGGAGCGGGACCCCCGGGTACGCAGTATTTT.

The table lists this clone with a few counts. This chain connects TRBV18 to TRBJ1-5, with 10 nucleotides matching TRBD1. The CDR3 loop spans 14 amino acids. The J segment lost 5 bases and the V segment lost 5 bases, leaving 3 bases of the junction unmatched. CDR1 is KGHSH and CDR2 is LQKENI in the germline V gene. CDR3 region: CASSRQGADQPQHF. CDR3 in DNA: TGTGCCAGCTCAAGACAGGGGGCTGATCAGCCCCAGCATTTT.

The chain uses TRBV2 and TRBJ1-5, with unresolved D. CDR1 is SNHLY, CDR2 FYNNEI, per germline. The CDR3 has 14 amino acids. V dropped 6 bases and J dropped 0 bases, with 9 bases sitting between them. CDR3 in DNA: TGTGCCAGCAGGTACACTTATAGCAATCAGCCCCAGCATTTT. Protein: CASRYTYSNQPQHF.

This clone turned up a few times. The gene calls are TRBV7-9 and TRBJ2-1; 11 bases align to TRBD1. Germline values: CDR1 SEHNR, CDR2 FQNEAQ (reference sequence). Unmatched junction bases numbered 7, after V lost 4 bases and J lost 5 bases. The CDR3 covers 16 residues. The CDR3 loop is CASSYARDRGDNEQFF. Written as DNA, the CDR3 is TGTGCCAGCAGCTATGCCCGGGACAGGGGGGACAATGAGCAGTTCTTC.

Many counts were recorded for this clone. The V and J genes are TRBV7-9 and TRBJ2-4; 7 bases match TRBD1. The germline gives CDR1 SEHNR, CDR2 FQNEAQ (reference sequence). This CDR3 contains 15 residues. V was clipped by 5 bases and J by 0 bases; unmatched bases: 4. The CDR3 loop is CASSPGQLAKNIQYF. CDR3 DNA sequence: TGTGCCAGCAGCCCGGGACAGCTAGCCAAAAACATTCAGTACTTC.